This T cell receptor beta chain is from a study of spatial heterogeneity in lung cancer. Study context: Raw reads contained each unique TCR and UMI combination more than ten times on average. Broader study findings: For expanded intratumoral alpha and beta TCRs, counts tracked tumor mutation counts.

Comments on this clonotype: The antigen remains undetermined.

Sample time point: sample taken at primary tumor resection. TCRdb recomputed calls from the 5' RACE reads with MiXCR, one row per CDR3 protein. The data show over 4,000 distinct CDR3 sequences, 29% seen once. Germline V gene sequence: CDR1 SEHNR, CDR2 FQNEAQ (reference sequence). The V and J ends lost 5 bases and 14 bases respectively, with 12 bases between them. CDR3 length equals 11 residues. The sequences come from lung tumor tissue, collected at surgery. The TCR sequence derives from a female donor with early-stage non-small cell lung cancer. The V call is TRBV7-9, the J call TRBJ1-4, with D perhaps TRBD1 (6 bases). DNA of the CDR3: TGTGCCAGCAGCAAGGACAGTCATCTGTTTTTT. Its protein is CASSKDSHLFF.